The 25 T cell receptor beta chains listed next were all sequenced from one sample in a study of beta chain features in type 1 diabetes (dated 2018 in TCRdb). Libraries were constructed by the immunoSEQ multiplex PCR assay. All of the isolated RNA was reverse transcribed with the High Capacity cDNA Reverse Transcription Kit, so expressed TCRB transcripts were sequenced. The clones in this table, taken by TCRdb from immuneACCESS, are in-frame only. Not every clone is retained; where verified, under half of the shortfall comes from an unresolved V gene, and the cause of the rest is unknown. The sample has about 290,000 clones on record, approximately 8.1% of them singletons. The top ten constitute about 0.93% of the sample. Sequencing used central memory CD4+ T cells from blood. These receptors all stem from a woman aged 18-29 years in good health.

The sample holds many counts of this clone. This chain uses TRBV18 with TRBJ1-3, with TRBD1 matching over 9 bases. The CDR3 sequence is 14 residues long. Germline V gene lookup returns CDR1 KGHSH and CDR2 LQKENI. V shed 3 bases and J 7 bases; nucleotides not matched to a gene: 4. For the CDR3, the DNA is TGTGCCAGCTCACCTGGGACAGGGATGAACACCATATATTTT. Protein: CASSPGTGMNTIYF.

A few counts support this clone. The chain joins TRBV7-9 to TRBJ2-4; D remains ambiguous. V lost 5 bases, J lost 10 bases, and 12 bases lay in between. Germline V gives CDR1 SEHNR, CDR2 FQNEAQ (reference sequence). The CDR3 extends over 12 amino acids. The CDR3 loop reads CASSHLGVIQYF. DNA of the CDR3: TGTGCCAGCAGCCACCTCGGAGTTATTCAGTACTTC.

This clone was counted at least ten times. This chain connects TRBV27 to TRBJ1-6; no reliable D call. The germline V and J ends were trimmed by 4 bases and 9 bases, with 13 bases remaining between them. This CDR3 region has 14 residues. The germline V gene encodes CDR1 MNHEY and CDR2 SMNVEV (reference sequence). This chain's CDR3 is CASSYKVVGSPLHF. DNA for the CDR3: TGTGCCAGCAGTTATAAAGTTGTGGGTTCACCCCTCCACTTT.

This clone appeared a few times. The chain is built from TRBV28 and TRBJ2-2; D gene uncertain. V was clipped by 3 bases and J by 5 bases, with 7 bases between them. CDR3 length: 13 amino acids. Germline V gene sequence: CDR1 MDHEN, CDR2 SYDVKM. The CDR3 region is CASSLPVTGELFF. The CDR3 DNA reads TGTGCCAGCAGTTTGCCCGTTACCGGGGAGCTGTTTTTT. The full variable domain, with the rest looked up from reference TRBV28 and TRBJ2-2, is DVKVTQSSRYLVKRTGEKVFLECVQDMDHENMFWYRQDPGLGLRLIYFSYDVKMKEKGDIPEGYSVSREKKERFSLILESASTNQTSMYLCASSLPVTGELFFGEGSRLTVL.

This rearrangement joins TRBV5-6 to TRBJ2-1, with a possible D match to TRBD1 (7 bases). Trimming cost V 4 bases and J 9 bases, with 23 bases left between them. This CDR3 spans 16 amino acids. Germline V gene lookup returns CDR1 SGHDT and CDR2 YYEEEE. The CDR3 loop reads CASSPRRQGGSGEQFF. In DNA, the CDR3 is TGTGCCAGCAGCCCCCGTCGGCAGGGGGGCAGCGGTGAGCAGTTCTTC.

This chain links TRBV30 with TRBJ1-2, with TRBD1 as a possible D gene (5 bases). This CDR3 contains 14 residues. V dropped 3 bases and J dropped 1 base, with 12 bases sitting between them. The germline CDR1 and CDR2 sequences are GTSNPN and SVGIG (reference sequence). CDR3 bases: TGTGCCTGGAGATCGGGGACGCGTAACTATGGCTACACCTTC. This translates into CAWRSGTRNYGYTF. The whole variable domain, filled in from reference TRBV30 and TRBJ1-2, reads SQTIHQWPATLVQPVGSPLSLECTVEGTSNPNLYWYRQAAGRGLQLLFYSVGIGQISSEVPQNLSASRPQDRQFILSSKKLLLSDSGFYLCAWRSGTRNYGYTFGSGTRLTVV.

There are many counts of this clone. The chain recombines TRBV28 with TRBJ2-1, with 8 bases identical to TRBD2. CDR1 MDHEN and CDR2 SYDVKM come from the germline V gene. The CDR3 is 13 residues long. V dropped 7 bases and J dropped 13; count of bases not matched to a gene: 12. This CDR3 is CASTTPGGVVQFF. CDR3 DNA: TGTGCCAGCACGACTCCCGGGGGGGTAGTTCAGTTCTTC.

The rearrangement joins TRBV7-2 to TRBJ2-2, with 9 bases that match TRBD2. The V gene end was trimmed by 2 bases and the J gene end by 5 bases; junction bases not matched to a gene: 6. The CDR3 extends over 16 amino acids. Germline V gene data show CDR1 as SGHTA and CDR2 as FQGNSA. The CDR3 coding sequence is TGTGCCAGCAGCTTACAACTAGCGGGCCTGACCGGGGAGCTGTTTTTT. As protein: CASSLQLAGLTGELFF.

V is TRBV30 and J is TRBJ2-5; the match to TRBD2 covers 10 bases. Losses at the gene ends were 0 bases for V and 5 bases for J; bases not matched to a gene: 6. Germline assignment: CDR1 GTSNPN and CDR2 SVGIG (reference sequence). The CDR3 consists of 15 residues. The CDR3 protein is CAWSVPTSGMETQYF. DNA for the CDR3: TGTGCCTGGAGTGTACCTACTAGCGGGATGGAGACCCAGTACTTC.

At least ten counts were recorded for this clone. DNA of the CDR3: TGCGCCAGCAGCCTGGGGGCAGGACTAGCGGGAGACGATGAGCAGTTCTTC. It is translated as CASSLGAGLAGDDEQFF. This rearrangement joins TRBV5-1 to TRBJ2-1; TRBD2 agrees at 13 bases. Germline values: CDR1 SGHRS, CDR2 YFSETQ. Trimming at V came to 4 bases and at J to 8 bases, leaving 12 bases not matched to a gene. The CDR3 covers 17 residues.

The chain carries TRBV28 and TRBJ1-2; a weak D match, TRBD1 (6 bases). Trimming stripped 5 bases from V and 4 bases from J, with 20 bases between. The CDR3 spans 16 residues. Germline V gene sequence: CDR1 MDHEN, CDR2 SYDVKM. The CDR3 loop reads CASSPTTGRGVYGYTF. DNA for the CDR3: TGTGCCAGCAGTCCCACAACCGGCAGGGGAGTCTATGGCTACACCTTC.

This clone was recorded a few times. The rearrangement joins TRBV5-6 to TRBJ2-5; 9 bases are shared with TRBD2. J was trimmed by 1 base and V by 1 base; bases with no gene match: 2. The CDR3 runs 15 residues. The germline V gene has CDR1 SGHDT and CDR2 YYEEEE. CDR3 nucleotide sequence: TGTGCCAGCAGCTTGAGACTAGCGGCCCAAGAGACCCAGTACTTC. Translating gives CASSLRLAAQETQYF.

In its sample, this clone was seen a few times. The chain is built from TRBV5-6 and TRBJ1-3; D unresolved. This CDR3 spans 15 amino acids. The germline CDR1 and CDR2 sequences are SGHDT and YYEEEE. V gave up 3 bases and J gave up 0 bases, with 10 bases separating them. The CDR3 nucleotides read TGTGCCAGCAGCTCTGGACCGGTCTCTGGAAACACCATATATTTT. Translating it yields CASSSGPVSGNTIYF. Looking up the rest from reference TRBV5-6 and TRBJ1-3 gives the full variable domain: DAGVTQSPTHLIKTRGQQVTLRCSPKSGHDTVSWYQQALGQGPQFIFQYYEEEERQRGNFPDRFSGHQFPNYSSELNVNALLLGDSALYLCASSSGPVSGNTIYFGEGSWLTVV.

This sequence joins TRBV5-1 and TRBJ2-3; D ambiguous. Trimming removed 6 bases at V and 2 bases at J, with 10 bases between. Germline CDR1 is SGHRS and CDR2 is YFSETQ. The CDR3 consists of 13 residues. CDR3: CASTRGDTDTQYF. For the CDR3, the DNA is TGCGCCAGCACTAGAGGAGACACAGATACGCAGTATTTT.

This clone was seen a handful of times. The rearrangement links TRBV7-6 to TRBJ2-3, with TRBD1 identical over 7 bases. CDR1 is SGHVS and CDR2 is FNYEAQ in the germline V gene. Unmatched junction bases numbered 6, after V lost 5 bases and J lost 4 bases. The CDR3 sequence is 14 residues long. In DNA, the CDR3 is TGTGCCAGCAGCGAACAGGGGCGGCCAGATACGCAGTATTTT. Encoded protein: CASSEQGRPDTQYF.

This clone came up many times. The V call is TRBV14, the J call TRBJ1-4; 8 bases align to TRBD1. V lost 4 bases to trimming and J lost 7 bases; unmatched junction nucleotides: 5. From germline, CDR1 is SGHDN and CDR2 FVKESK. The CDR3 loop spans 14 amino acids. CDR3: CASSRTGGREKLFF. For the CDR3, the DNA is TGTGCCAGCAGCCGAACAGGGGGACGTGAAAAACTGTTTTTT.

The DNA for the CDR3 is TGCAGCGTTTCGCAGGGGGCAGGGGACGAGCAGTACGTC. It specifies CSVSQGAGDEQYV. V and J are TRBV29-1 and TRBJ2-7, with 8 positions matching TRBD1. Germline CDR1 SQVTM, CDR2 ANQGSEA. Trimming removed 5 bases from V and 5 bases from J; junction bases left unmatched: 8. The CDR3 contains 13 residues.

The rearrangement joins TRBV2 to TRBJ2-1; D is unclear. The CDR3 has 11 amino acids. In germline, CDR1 is SNHLY, CDR2 FYNNEI. Trimming removed 6 bases from V and 4 bases from J, with 4 bases in between. The CDR3: CASSHYNEQFF. The CDR3 DNA is TGTGCCAGCAGCCATTACAATGAGCAGTTCTTC.

This clone was recorded many times. V usage is TRBV7-6 and J usage is TRBJ1-1; TRBD1 might be the D (5 bases). The V end was cut by 0 bases, the J end by 0 bases, with 8 bases between. Germline CDR1 reads SGHVS; CDR2 reads FNYEAQ. The CDR3 has 15 residues. The CDR3 sequence is CASSLAQGLNTEAFF. The DNA of the CDR3 is TGTGCCAGCAGCTTAGCGCAGGGCTTGAACACTGAAGCTTTCTTT.

This clone was counted a few times. V gene TRBV2 combines with J gene TRBJ1-1; D possibly corresponds to TRBD1 (5 bases). Germline V gene lookup returns CDR1 SNHLY and CDR2 FYNNEI. V was shortened by 10 bases and J by 3 bases, with 9 bases between the two germline ends. CDR3 length: 11 residues. The CDR3 bases are TGTGCCACGTCAGGGTACACTGAAGCTTTCTTT. The encoded protein is CATSGYTEAFF.

The rearrangement links TRBV30 to TRBJ2-1; 7 bases map to TRBD1. Per germline, CDR1 GTSNPN and CDR2 SVGIG (reference sequence). The CDR3 consists of 13 residues. V lost 0 bases and J lost 8; bases outside the gene matches: 4. The CDR3 spells CAWSVPGGDEQFF. CDR3 sequence (DNA): TGTGCCTGGAGTGTACCAGGGGGAGATGAGCAGTTCTTC.

For this clone: In the same sample, other DNA sequences code for this CDR3. V usage is TRBV6-5 and J usage is TRBJ1-2, with 8 bases fitting TRBD1. Germline V gene lookup returns CDR1 MNHEY and CDR2 SVGAGI. The CDR3 has 13 residues. V shed 6 bases and J 3 bases; nucleotides not matched to a gene: 3. CDR3 DNA: TGTGCCAGCAGCCCGACAGGGGACTATGGCTACACCTTC. Its protein product is CASSPTGDYGYTF.

This CDR3 reads CAWSVLKETQYF. CDR3 in DNA: TGTGCCTGGAGTGTACTGAAGGAGACCCAGTACTTC. The rearrangement joins TRBV30 to TRBJ2-5; D is unclear. Germline lookup yields CDR1 GTSNPN and CDR2 SVGIG (reference sequence). The CDR3 covers 12 residues. Trimming took off 0 bases at V and 5 bases at J, with 7 bases between the two ends.

This clone turned up a few times. CDR3 protein: CASRGLGEKLFF. The CDR3, as DNA: TGTGCCAGCAGGGGCCTAGGAGAAAAACTGTTTTTT. This chain connects TRBV2 to TRBJ1-4; D gene unclear. Trimming shortened V by 6 bases and J by 8 bases, and 10 bases separated the two germline ends. Germline CDR1 and CDR2: SNHLY and FYNNEI. This CDR3 comprises 12 residues. Complete variable domain (other parts from reference TRBV2 and TRBJ1-4): EPEVTQTPSHQVTQMGQEVILRCVPISNHLYFYWYRQILGQKVEFLVSFYNNEISEKSEIFDDQFSVERPDGSNFTLKIRSTKLEDSAMYFCASRGLGEKLFFGSGTQLSVL.

This clone was observed a handful of times. The chain combines TRBV27 with TRBJ1-1; TRBD1 matches 7 bases. Trimming cost V 6 bases and J 2 bases; bases outside gene matches: 9. Germline V gene lookup returns CDR1 MNHEY and CDR2 SMNVEV (reference sequence). The CDR3 length is 15 residues. The CDR3 DNA is TGTGCCAGCAGAAGATTCGGACAGGTCAACACTGAAGCTTTCTTT. The encoded protein is CASRRFGQVNTEAFF.